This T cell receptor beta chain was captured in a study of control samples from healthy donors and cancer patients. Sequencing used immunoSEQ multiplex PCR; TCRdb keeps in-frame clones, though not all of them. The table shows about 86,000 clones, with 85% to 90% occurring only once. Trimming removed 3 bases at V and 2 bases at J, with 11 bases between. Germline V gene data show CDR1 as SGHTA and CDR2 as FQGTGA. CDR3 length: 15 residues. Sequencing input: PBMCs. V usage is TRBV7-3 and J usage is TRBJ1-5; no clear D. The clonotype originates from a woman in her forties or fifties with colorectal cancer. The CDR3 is CASSFLRVGNQPQHF. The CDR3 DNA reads TGTGCCAGCAGCTTTCTGCGGGTAGGCAATCAGCCCCAGCATTTT. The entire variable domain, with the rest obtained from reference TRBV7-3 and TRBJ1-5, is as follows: GAGVSQTPSNKVTEKGKYVELRCDPISGHTALYWYRQSLGQGPEFLIYFQGTGAADDSGLPNDRFFAVRPEGSVSTLKIQRTERGDSAVYLCASSFLRVGNQPQHFGDGTRLSIL.